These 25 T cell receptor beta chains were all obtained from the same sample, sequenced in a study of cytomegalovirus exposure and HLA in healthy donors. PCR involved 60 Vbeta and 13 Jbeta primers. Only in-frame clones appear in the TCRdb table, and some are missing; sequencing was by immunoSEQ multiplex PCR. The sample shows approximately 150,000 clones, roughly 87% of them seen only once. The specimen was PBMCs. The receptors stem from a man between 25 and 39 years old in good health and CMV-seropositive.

CDR3 region: CASSRRQISTDTQYF. CDR3 sequence (DNA): TGTGCCAGCAGCCGACGACAGATCAGCACAGATACGCAGTATTTT. The chain is built from TRBV7-2 and TRBJ2-3, with D possibly being TRBD1 (5 bases). Germline V gene data show CDR1 as SGHTA and CDR2 as FQGNSA. CDR3 size: 15 residues. With 5 bases removed from V and 0 bases from J, the gap between germline ends came to 12 bases.

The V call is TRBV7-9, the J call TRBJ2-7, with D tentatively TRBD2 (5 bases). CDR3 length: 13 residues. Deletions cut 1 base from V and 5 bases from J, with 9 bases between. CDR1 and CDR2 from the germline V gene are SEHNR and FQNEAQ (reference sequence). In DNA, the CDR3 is TGTGCCAGCAGCTTAGGGGAGCGGCACGAGCAGTACTTC. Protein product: CASSLGERHEQYF.

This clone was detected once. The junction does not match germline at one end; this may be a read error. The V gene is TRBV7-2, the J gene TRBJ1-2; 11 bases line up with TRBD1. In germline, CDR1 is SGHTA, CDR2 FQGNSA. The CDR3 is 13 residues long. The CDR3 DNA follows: TGTGCCAGCAGGGACAGGGGGCACTACGGCTACACCTTC. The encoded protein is CASRDRGHYGYTF.

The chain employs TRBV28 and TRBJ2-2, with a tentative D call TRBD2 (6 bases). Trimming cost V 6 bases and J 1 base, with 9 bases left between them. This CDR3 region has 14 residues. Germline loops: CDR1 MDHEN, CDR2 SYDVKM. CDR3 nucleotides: TGTGCCAGCAGGAACGGGGGGAACACCGGGGAGCTGTTTTTT. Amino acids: CASRNGGNTGELFF. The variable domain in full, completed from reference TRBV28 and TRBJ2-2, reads DVKVTQSSRYLVKRTGEKVFLECVQDMDHENMFWYRQDPGLGLRLIYFSYDVKMKEKGDIPEGYSVSREKKERFSLILESASTNQTSMYLCASRNGGNTGELFFGEGSRLTVL.

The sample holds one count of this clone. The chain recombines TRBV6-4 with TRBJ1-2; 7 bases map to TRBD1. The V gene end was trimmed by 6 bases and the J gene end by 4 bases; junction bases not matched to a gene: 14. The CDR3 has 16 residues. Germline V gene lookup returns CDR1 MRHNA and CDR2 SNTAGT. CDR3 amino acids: CASRRDQTGSSYGYTF. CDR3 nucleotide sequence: TGTGCCAGCAGAAGAGACCAGACAGGGTCCTCCTATGGCTACACCTTC.

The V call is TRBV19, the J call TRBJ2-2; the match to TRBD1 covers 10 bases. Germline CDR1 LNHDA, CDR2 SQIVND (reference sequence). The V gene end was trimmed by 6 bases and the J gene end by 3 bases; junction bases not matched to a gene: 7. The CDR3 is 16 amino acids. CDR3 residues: CASSGRTGGDTGELFF. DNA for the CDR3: TGTGCCAGTAGCGGCCGGACAGGGGGTGACACCGGGGAGCTGTTTTTT.

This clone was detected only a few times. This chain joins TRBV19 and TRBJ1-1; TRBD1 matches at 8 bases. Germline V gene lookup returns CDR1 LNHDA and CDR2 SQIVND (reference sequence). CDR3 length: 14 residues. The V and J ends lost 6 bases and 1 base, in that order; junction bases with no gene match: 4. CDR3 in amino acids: CASSSTGANTEAFF. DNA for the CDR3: TGTGCCAGTAGCTCGACAGGGGCGAACACTGAAGCTTTCTTT.

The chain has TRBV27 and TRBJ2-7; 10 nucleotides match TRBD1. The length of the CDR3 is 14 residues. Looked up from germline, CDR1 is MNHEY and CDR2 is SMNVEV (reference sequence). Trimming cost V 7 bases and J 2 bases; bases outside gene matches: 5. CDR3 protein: CASIPGQGAYEQYF. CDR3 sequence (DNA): TGTGCCAGCATCCCAGGACAGGGGGCCTACGAGCAGTACTTC.

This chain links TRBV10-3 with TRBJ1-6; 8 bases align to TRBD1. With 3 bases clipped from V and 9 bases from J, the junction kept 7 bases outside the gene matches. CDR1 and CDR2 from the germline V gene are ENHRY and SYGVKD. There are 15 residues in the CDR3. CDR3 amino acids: CAISDQTGDRSPLHF. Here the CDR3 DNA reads TGTGCCATCAGTGACCAGACAGGGGACCGTTCACCCCTCCACTTT.

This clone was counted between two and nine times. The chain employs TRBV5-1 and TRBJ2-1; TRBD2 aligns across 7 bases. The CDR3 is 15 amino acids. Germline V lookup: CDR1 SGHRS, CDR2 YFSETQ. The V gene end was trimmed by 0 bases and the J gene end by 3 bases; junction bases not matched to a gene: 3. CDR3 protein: CASSLVGGVYNEQFF. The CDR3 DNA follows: TGCGCCAGCAGCTTGGTGGGGGGGGTCTACAATGAGCAGTTCTTC.

The CDR3 region has the DNA TGTGCCTTACGGGCAGGGGGCTATGGCTACACCTTC. It specifies CALRAGGYGYTF. This chain joins TRBV30 and TRBJ1-2; 7 bases agree with TRBD1. Per the germline V gene, CDR1 is GTSNPN and CDR2 is SVGIG (reference sequence). The trim removed 7 bases at V and 4 bases at J, leaving 6 bases unmatched. The CDR3 contains 12 residues.

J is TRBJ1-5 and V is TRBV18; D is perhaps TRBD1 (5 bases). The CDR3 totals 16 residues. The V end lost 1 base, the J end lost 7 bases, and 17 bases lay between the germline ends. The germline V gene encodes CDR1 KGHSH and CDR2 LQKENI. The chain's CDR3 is CASSPRLTGAGQPQHF. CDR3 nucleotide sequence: TGTGCCAGCTCACCACGCCTTACAGGTGCCGGACAGCCCCAGCATTTT.

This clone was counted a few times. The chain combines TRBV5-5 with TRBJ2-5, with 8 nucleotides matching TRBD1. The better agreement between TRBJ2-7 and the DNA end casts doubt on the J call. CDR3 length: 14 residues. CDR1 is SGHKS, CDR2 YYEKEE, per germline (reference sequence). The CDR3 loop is CASRVTGQGYEQYF. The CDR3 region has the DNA TGTGCCAGCAGGGTCACCGGACAGGGCTACGAGCAGTACTTC.

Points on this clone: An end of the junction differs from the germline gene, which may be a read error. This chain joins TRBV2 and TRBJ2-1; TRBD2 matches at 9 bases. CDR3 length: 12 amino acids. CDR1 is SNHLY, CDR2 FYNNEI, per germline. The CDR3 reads CASSERGSGRLF. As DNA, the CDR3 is TGTGCCAGCAGTGAACGAGGTAGCGGGAGACTCTTC. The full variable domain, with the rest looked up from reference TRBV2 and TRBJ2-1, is EPEVTQTPSHQVTQMGQEVILRCVPISNHLYFYWYRQILGQKVEFLVSFYNNEISEKSEIFDDQFSVERPDGSNFTLKIRSTKLEDSAMYFCASSERGSGRLFGPGTRLTVL.

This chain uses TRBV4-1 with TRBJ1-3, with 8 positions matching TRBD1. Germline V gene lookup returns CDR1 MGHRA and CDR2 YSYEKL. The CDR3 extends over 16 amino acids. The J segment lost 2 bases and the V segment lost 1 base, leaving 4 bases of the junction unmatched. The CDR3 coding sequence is TGCGCCAGCAGCCAAGGGAGGACAGGGACTGGAAACACCATATATTTT. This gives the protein CASSQGRTGTGNTIYF.

CDR3 nucleotides: TGTGCCAGCACCCAAACGGGGGTGCAGTACTTC. Protein sequence: CASTQTGVQYF. The chain carries TRBV6-5 and TRBJ2-7; D is possibly TRBD2 (6 bases). CDR1 is MNHEY and CDR2 is SVGAGI in the germline V gene. V was cut by 7 bases and J by 9 bases, with 13 bases left in between. CDR3 length equals 11 residues.

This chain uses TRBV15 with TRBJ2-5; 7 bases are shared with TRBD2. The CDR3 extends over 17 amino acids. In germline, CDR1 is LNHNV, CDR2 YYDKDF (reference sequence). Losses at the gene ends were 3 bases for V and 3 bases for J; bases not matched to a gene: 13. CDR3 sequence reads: CATSSRGGTTLKETQYF. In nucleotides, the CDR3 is TGTGCCACCAGCAGTAGGGGAGGGACCACCCTAAAAGAGACCCAGTACTTC.

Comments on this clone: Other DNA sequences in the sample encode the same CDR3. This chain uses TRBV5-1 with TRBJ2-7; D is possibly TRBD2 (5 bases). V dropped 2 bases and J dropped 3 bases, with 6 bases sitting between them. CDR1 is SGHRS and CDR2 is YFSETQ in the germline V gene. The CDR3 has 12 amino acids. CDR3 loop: CASSLSGYEQYF. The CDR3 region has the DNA TGCGCCAGCAGCTTAAGCGGCTACGAGCAGTACTTC. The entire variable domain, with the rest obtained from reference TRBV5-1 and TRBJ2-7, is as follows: KAGVTQTPRYLIKTRGQQVTLSCSPISGHRSVSWYQQTPGQGLQFLFEYFSETQRNKGNFPGRFSGRQFSNSRSEMNVSTLELGDSALYLCASSLSGYEQYFGPGTRLTVT.

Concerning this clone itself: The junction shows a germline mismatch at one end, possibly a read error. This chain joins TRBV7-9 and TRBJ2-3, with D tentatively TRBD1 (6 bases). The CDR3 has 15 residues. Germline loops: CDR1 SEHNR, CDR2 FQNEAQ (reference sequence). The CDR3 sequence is CSSSPGTHSTDTQYF. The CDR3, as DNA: TGTTCCAGCAGCCCCGGGACACATAGCACAGATACGCAGTATTTT.

The CDR3 DNA is TGTGCCAGCAGCTTGGGGGAGGAGACCCAGTACTTC. It is translated as CASSLGEETQYF. V gene TRBV5-8 combines with J gene TRBJ2-5; a possible D gene is TRBD2 (5 bases). Germline assignment: CDR1 SGHTS and CDR2 YDEGEE. The CDR3 covers 12 residues. V lost 0 bases, J lost 5 bases, and 5 bases lay in between.

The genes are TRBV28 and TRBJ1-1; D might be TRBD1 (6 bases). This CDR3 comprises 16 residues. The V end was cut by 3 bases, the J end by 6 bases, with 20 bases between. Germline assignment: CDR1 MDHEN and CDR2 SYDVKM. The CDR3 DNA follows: TGTGCCAGCAGTTTGCCCCGACAGGCCCGGTTAGCTGAAGCTTTCTTT. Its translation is CASSLPRQARLAEAFF.

DNA for the CDR3: TGTGCCAGTAGTTTTTCGATACTCCTAAACGGGGAGCTGTTTTTT. Its protein is CASSFSILLNGELFF. V is TRBV19 and J is TRBJ2-2; unclear D gene. V lost 5 bases and J lost 7, with 17 bases in between. The CDR3 is 15 amino acids. The germline gives CDR1 LNHDA, CDR2 SQIVND (reference sequence). The entire variable domain, with the rest obtained from reference TRBV19 and TRBJ2-2, is as follows: DGGITQSPKYLFRKEGQNVTLSCEQNLNHDAMYWYRQDPGQGLRLIYYSQIVNDFQKGDIAEGYSVSREKKESFPLTVTSAQKNPTAFYLCASSFSILLNGELFFGEGSRLTVL.

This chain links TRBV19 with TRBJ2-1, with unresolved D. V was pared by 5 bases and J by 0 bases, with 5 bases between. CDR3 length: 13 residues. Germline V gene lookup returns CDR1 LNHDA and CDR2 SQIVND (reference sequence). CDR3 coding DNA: TGTGCCAGTAGTCCGTTCTCCTACAATGAGCAGTTCTTC. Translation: CASSPFSYNEQFF.

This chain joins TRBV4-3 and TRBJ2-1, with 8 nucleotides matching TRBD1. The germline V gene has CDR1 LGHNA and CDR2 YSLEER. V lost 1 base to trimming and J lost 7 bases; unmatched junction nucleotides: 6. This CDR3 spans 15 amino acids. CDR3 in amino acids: CASSQVPGGRNEQFF. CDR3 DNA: TGCGCCAGCAGCCAAGTTCCAGGGGGCCGTAATGAGCAGTTCTTC.

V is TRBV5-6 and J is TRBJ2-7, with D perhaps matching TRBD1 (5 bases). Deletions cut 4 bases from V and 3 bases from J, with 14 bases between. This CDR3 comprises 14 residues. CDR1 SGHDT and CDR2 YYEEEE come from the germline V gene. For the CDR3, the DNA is TGTGCCAGCAGCGCCCGGTTGACAGTCTACGAGCAGTACTTC. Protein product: CASSARLTVYEQYF.